This TCR beta chain was found in a study of T cell responses to AZD1222 COVID-19 vaccine. Study-wide results and caveats: A reported finding is that nearly half of spike-specific TCRs target unmutated variant regions. Only six or seven AZD1222 recipients were seropositive at baseline.

This clone was detected once. Its specificity is unknown. This CDR3 has 14 residues. V dropped 6 bases and J dropped 4; count of bases not matched to a gene: 5. Germline assignment: CDR1 SNHLY and CDR2 FYNNEI. TCRdb's copy holds only in-frame clones and misses some; the assay was immunoSEQ multiplex PCR. Among 160,000 or so clones listed, 70% to 90% were seen once. Sequencing used peripheral blood, obtained on day 0 of AZD1222 vaccination. The sequence derives from an adult in good health. J is TRBJ1-5 and V is TRBV2, with 8 positions matching TRBD1. CDR3 sequence reads: CASREDRVNQPQHF. CDR3 nucleotides: TGTGCCAGCAGGGAGGACAGGGTTAATCAGCCCCAGCATTTT. The full variable domain, its missing parts supplied by reference TRBV2 and TRBJ1-5, is EPEVTQTPSHQVTQMGQEVILRCVPISNHLYFYWYRQILGQKVEFLVSFYNNEISEKSEIFDDQFSVERPDGSNFTLKIRSTKLEDSAMYFCASREDRVNQPQHFGDGTRLSIL.